The rows below give T cell receptor beta chains drawn from one sample of a study of blood T cell repertoires in COVID-19. Profiling relied on immunoSEQ multiplex PCR, and the TCRdb table lists in-frame clones only, not all of them. Here the sample spans approximately 110,000 clones, 85% to 90% being singletons. Input material: peripheral blood. The receptors stem from an older woman with COVID-19, enrolled during active disease. Each CDR3 is given with its conserved first and last residue. A D gene is named only where the DNA matches it firmly. For some rows the clone size is stated as once, few or many, or as a class when expanded; others skip it.

>.|TRBV27|few|TRBJ1-5
TGTGCCAGCAGTTTCCCTGATCAGCCCCAGCATTTT
CASSFPDQPQHF
>.|TRBV19|.|TRBJ1-1
TGTGCCAGTAAGGGGGGGGAAAACACTGAAGCTTTCTTT
CASKGGENTEAFF
>.|TRBV27|.|TRBJ2-7
TGTGCCAGCAGTTCCGACAGTCATTCCAACGAGCAGTACTTC
CASSSDSHSNEQYF
>TRBD2|TRBV4-1|.|TRBJ2-2
TGCGCCAGCAGCCAAAGCCGGGGGGGCTGGAACACCGGGGAGCTGTTTTTT
CASSQSRGGWNTGELFF
>TRBD2|TRBV9|.|TRBJ2-1
TGTGCCAGCAGCGTAGCGTTCGGGACTAGCGGGGTCTATGAGCAGTTCTTC
CASSVAFGTSGVYEQFF
>.|TRBV19|.|TRBJ2-2
TGTGCCAGTATAAGACAGGGAGGCAACACCGGGGAGCTGTTTTTT
CASIRQGGNTGELFF
>TRBD1|TRBV27|.|TRBJ1-1
TGTGCCAGCAGTTCACAGGGGATCGGTGAAGCTTTCTTT
CASSSQGIGEAFF
>TRBD1|TRBV11-1|.|TRBJ2-7
TGTGCCAGCAGCTTATCTTCGGGACAGGGGGCCTACGAGCAGTACTTC
CASSLSSGQGAYEQYF
>.|TRBV12-5|.|TRBJ1-3
TGTGCTAGTGCGACGGGGGACTCTGGAAACACCATATATTTT
CASATGDSGNTIYF
>TRBD2|TRBV19|.|TRBJ2-1
TGTGCCAGTAGTGCACCTCCGGGACTAGCGGGGGGTTCGAATGAGCAGTTCTTC
CASSAPPGLAGGSNEQFF
>.|TRBV19|.|TRBJ2-1
TGTGCCAGTAGTATGCGAGGCAGAAACCGGTACAATGAGCAGTTCTTC
CASSMRGRNRYNEQFF
>.|TRBV2|few|TRBJ2-7
TGTGCCAGCAGTGTGGGCACCTACGAGCAGTACTTC
CASSVGTYEQYF
>.|TRBV18|.|TRBJ2-1
TGTGCCAGCTCCAAGGCCGGAGGCAACAATGAGCAGTTCTTC
CASSKAGGNNEQFF
>.|TRBV4-1|.|TRBJ1-5
TGCGCCAGCAGCCCCGTCCCCGCGGATGGCAATCAGCCCCAGCATTTT
CASSPVPADGNQPQHF
>.|TRBV9|.|TRBJ1-2
TGTGCCAGCAGCGCAGGATTACAGGGCTTTGGTGGCTACACCTTC
CASSAGLQGFGGYTF
>.|TRBV2|.|TRBJ2-7
TGTGCCAGCAGCCCGGGACTGCCACACTTC
CASSPGLPHF
>.|TRBV5-1|.|TRBJ1-5
TGCGCCAGCAGCTTTGGGGAGGGGAATCAGCCCCAGCATTTT
CASSFGEGNQPQHF
>.|TRBV29-1|.|TRBJ1-1
TGCAGCGGAGCCGGGGATCGGGGCACTGAAGCTTTCTTT
CSGAGDRGTEAFF
>.|TRBV3-1/TRBV3-2|.|TRBJ2-7
TGTGCCAGCAGCCAAGATGTTATGAGGGCGGGGGAGCAGTACTTC
CASSQDVMRAGEQYF
>TRBD2|TRBV5-1|.|TRBJ2-3
TGCGCCAGCAGCCCTAAATCTAGCGGGGGGTTCGCAGATACGCAGTATTTT
CASSPKSSGGFADTQYF
>.|TRBV6-1|.|TRBJ1-2
TGTGCCAGCAGCCAACCACGGACAGTTGACTATGGCTACACCTTC
CASSQPRTVDYGYTF
>.|TRBV10-3|.|TRBJ1-3
TGTGCCATCAGTGAAGGACAGAGCTCTGGAAACACCATATATTTT
CAISEGQSSGNTIYF
>.|TRBV4-1|few|TRBJ2-7
TGCGCCAGCAGCCACCAGACAGGTCCCTACGAGCAGTACTTC
CASSHQTGPYEQYF
>TRBD1|TRBV6-6|.|TRBJ1-2
TGTGCCAGCGGAGGGACAGGGGGTATACGTGGCTACACCTTC
CASGGTGGIRGYTF
>TRBD1|TRBV28|.|TRBJ1-5
TGTGCCAGTCGACAGGGCGGTCAGCCCCAGCATTTT
CASRQGGQPQHF
>.|TRBV6-8|.|TRBJ2-5
TGTGCCAGCAGTTACGCAGGACTGAGAAACCAAGAGACCCAGTACTTC
CASSYAGLRNQETQYF
>.|TRBV12-3/TRBV12-4|.|TRBJ2-7
TGTGCCAGCAGTTTGTTAGGGAGGAACGAGCAGTACTTC
CASSLLGRNEQYF
>TRBD2|TRBV5-1|.|TRBJ2-3
TGCGCCAGCAGCTCCCCTCTAGCGGGGGGGCCTAGCACAGATACGCAGTATTTT
CASSSPLAGGPSTDTQYF
>.|TRBV12-3/TRBV12-4|.|TRBJ1-3
TGTGCCAGCAGAACTATATCTGGAAACACCATATATTTT
CASRTISGNTIYF
>.|TRBV10-1|.|TRBJ2-2
TGCGCCAGCACCGACAGGACCACCGGGGAGCTGTTTTTT
CASTDRTTGELFF
>.|TRBV27|.|TRBJ1-2
TGTGCCAGCAGTTTGGGTTTCGGGTATGGCTACACCTTC
CASSLGFGYGYTF
>TRBD1|TRBV3-1/TRBV3-2|.|TRBJ2-5
TGTGCCAGCAGCCAAGGGAGGACAGGGGACTACCAAGAGACCCAGTACTTC
CASSQGRTGDYQETQYF
>TRBD1|TRBV19|.|TRBJ2-2
TGTGCCACGGGGACAGGGGGAGGCTCCGGGGAGCTGTTTTTT
CATGTGGGSGELFF
>TRBD1|TRBV4-1|.|TRBJ1-3
TGCGCCAGCAGCCAAGGGGACAGGGACGGAAACACCATATATTTT
CASSQGDRDGNTIYF
>TRBD1|TRBV10-3|once|TRBJ1-2
TGTGCCATCAGTGAAGCCGGGACAGGGCACTATGGCTACACCTTC
CAISEAGTGHYGYTF
>TRBD1|TRBV7-2|.|TRBJ1-1
TGTGCCAGCAGCTCAGGGGGCTTGGGGACTGAAGCTTTCTTT
CASSSGGLGTEAFF
>.|TRBV25-1|.|TRBJ1-2
TGTGCCAGCAGTGAATATGGTGAGACAGAAAACTATGGCTACACCTTC
CASSEYGETENYGYTF
>.|TRBV7-9|.|TRBJ2-1
TGTGCCAGCACCCCGATTGGAGCATTATATGAGCAGTTCTTC
CASTPIGALYEQFF
>TRBD2|TRBV30|.|TRBJ2-2
TGTGCCTGGGACTCAGCCGGGGGGGTTAACACCGGGGAGCTGTTTTTT
CAWDSAGGVNTGELFF
>.|TRBV18|.|TRBJ2-7
TGTGCCAGCTCACCACGCACGTCAGGGCTTGTCTACGAGCAGTACTTC
CASSPRTSGLVYEQYF
>.|TRBV10-3|.|TRBJ1-5
TGTGCCATCAGTGCCGGGTTGACAGGACCGGATAGCAATCAGCCCCAGCATTTT
CAISAGLTGPDSNQPQHF
>TRBD1|TRBV2|few|TRBJ1-1
TGTGCCAGCAGTGAAGACAGGGGGCGAGGCACTGAAGCTTTCTTT
CASSEDRGRGTEAFF
>TRBD1|TRBV13|.|TRBJ1-1
TGTGCCAGCAGCCATAGGACAGGGTGGGTCGTCACTGAAGCTTTCTTT
CASSHRTGWVVTEAFF
>.|TRBV7-9|.|TRBJ1-2
TGTGCCAGCAGCGGGGGCTTTGGTGGCTACACCTTC
CASSGGFGGYTF
>.|TRBV6-5|.|TRBJ1-5
TGTGCCAGCAGTTACGACAGATTGGCGCCCCAGCATTTT
CASSYDRLAPQHF
>TRBD1|TRBV3-1/TRBV3-2|.|TRBJ1-2
TGTGCCAGCAGCCGAGACAGGGGGCGAGACTATGGCTACACCTTC
CASSRDRGRDYGYTF
>.|TRBV19|.|TRBJ2-2
TGTGCCAGTAGTGCAACAGGGGCGGGAGGCGGGGAGCTGTTTTTT
CASSATGAGGGELFF
>TRBD1|TRBV7-9|.|TRBJ1-4
TGTGCCAGCAGCCAAGGACAGGGGTTTACAACTAATGAAAAACTGTTTTTT
CASSQGQGFTTNEKLFF